This entry lists 7 T cell receptor beta chains sequenced from one sample in a study of blood T cell repertoires in COVID-19. Repertoires were generated with immunoSEQ multiplex PCR, while TCRdb's copy carries only in-frame clones and drops some. The sample has roughly 330,000 clones, nearly 90% seen once; the top ten hold approximately 5.3%. The sequenced material came from PBMCs or T cells enriched from blood (not recorded which). Receptors originate from a woman aged 25 to 45 who had recovered from COVID-19.

This chain joins TRBV5-4 and TRBJ2-7; TRBD1 matches at 8 bases. This CDR3 is 13 amino acids long. Germline values: CDR1 SGHNT, CDR2 YYREEE (reference sequence). J lost 7 bases, V lost 3 bases, and 6 bases had no gene match. The CDR3 DNA reads TGTGCCAGCAGCTCCAGGGGGCTGTGGGAGCAGTACTTC. Its translation: CASSSRGLWEQYF. The full variable domain, completed using reference TRBV5-4 and TRBJ2-7, is ETGVTQSPTHLIKTRGQQVTLRCSSQSGHNTVSWYQQALGQGPQFIFQYYREEENGRGNFPPRFSGLQFPNYSSELNVNALELDDSALYLCASSSRGLWEQYFGPGTRLTVT.

This clone is a singleton in its sample. The rearrangement uses TRBV6-5 and TRBJ1-6, with 9 bases identical to TRBD1. The CDR3 runs to 15 residues. The germline V gene has CDR1 MNHEY and CDR2 SVGAGI. The ends lost 5 bases at V and 10 bases at J; junction bases unmatched: 9. CDR3 protein: CASSIGQGYRSPLHF. The CDR3 DNA is TGTGCCAGCAGTATCGGACAGGGGTATAGATCACCCCTCCACTTT.

The chain couples TRBV6-5 to TRBJ1-5; D is possibly TRBD1 (6 bases). The CDR3 covers 15 residues. The ends were cut back, 7 bases at V and 4 bases at J, with 17 bases in the middle. CDR1 is MNHEY and CDR2 is SVGAGI in the germline V gene. The CDR3, as DNA: TGTGCCAGCATCCCCCCAGGGGCTACTAATCAGCCCCAGCATTTT. It is translated as CASIPPGATNQPQHF.

The genes are TRBV2 and TRBJ1-6; 7 nucleotides align to TRBD1. Germline V CDR1 and CDR2: SNHLY, FYNNEI. CDR3 length: 15 residues. V dropped 5 bases and J dropped 7; count of bases not matched to a gene: 8. The CDR3 DNA is TGTGCCAGCAGTTCCAACGACAGGGAAAATTCACCCCTCCACTTT. It translates to CASSSNDRENSPLHF.

The V and J genes are TRBV5-1 and TRBJ1-1, with D possibly TRBD1 on 5 matching bases. Germline-derived CDR1 and CDR2 are SGHRS and YFSETQ. Between the trimmed V and J ends, which lost 7 bases and 3 bases, there was a span of 10 bases. This CDR3 contains 12 residues. In DNA form, the CDR3 reads TGCGCCAGCTCCTCGGGGGACACTGAAGCTTTCTTT. Its translation: CASSSGDTEAFF. Variable domain in full (rest from reference TRBV5-1 and TRBJ1-1): KAGVTQTPRYLIKTRGQQVTLSCSPISGHRSVSWYQQTPGQGLQFLFEYFSETQRNKGNFPGRFSGRQFSNSRSEMNVSTLELGDSALYLCASSSGDTEAFFGQGTRLTVV.

The rearrangement joins TRBV19 to TRBJ2-3, with 8 bases fitting TRBD1. CDR3 length: 14 residues. The ends lost 5 bases at V and 4 bases at J; junction bases unmatched: 5. Germline-derived CDR1 and CDR2 are LNHDA and SQIVND (reference sequence). Here the CDR3 reads CASSWSGGSDTQYF. The CDR3 DNA reads as TGTGCCAGTAGTTGGTCAGGGGGCTCAGATACGCAGTATTTT.

V gene TRBV5-4 combines with J gene TRBJ1-1; weak D call: TRBD1 (5 bases). Germline values: CDR1 SGHNT, CDR2 YYREEE (reference sequence). The V and J ends lost 2 bases and 6 bases respectively, with 17 bases between them. The CDR3 contains 15 residues. CDR3 in DNA: TGTGCCAGCAGCTTCGGTGGGACGGGGAGGCCTGAAGCTTTCTTT. Residues: CASSFGGTGRPEAFF.